The clone carrying this T cell receptor (beta chain) was counted a few times. The sample belongs to a study of human T cells and chemical hapten exposure. Study-level background: Sensitizing treatment utilized 2% DPC over a roughly 2 cm by roughly 2 cm portion of upper inner arm skin. DPC (0.01%) was patch tested on the upper back and read at 6 days.

The germline V gene encodes CDR1 SQVTM and CDR2 ANQGSEA. The CDR3 has 13 amino acids. Losses at the gene ends were 6 bases for V and 4 bases for J; bases not matched to a gene: 5. Time point of the sample: pre-sensitization, week 0. As for treatment: therapeutic diphenylcyclopropenone sensitization with weekly scalp DPC. Blood draws came first, before each patch test. Unique molecular identifiers were affixed to discrete cDNA molecules within the library. TCRdb re-called the RACE reads through MiXCR, storing one row per CDR3 protein. This table has 380,000 or so distinct CDR3 sequences, 4.5% to 7% appearing once.

Sequenced material: whole blood, taken in connection with sensitization to the hapten diphenylcyclopropenone (DPC). The chain is built from TRBV29-1 and TRBJ2-3; 9 positions match TRBD1. This TCR came from a woman aged 18 to 35 with alopecia areata. Some clones in this sample may be carry-over from other donors' samples. The CDR3 bases are TGCAGCGTCCCGGGACAGGGCCCAGATACGCAGTATTTT. The encoded protein is CSVPGQGPDTQYF.